This entry describes one T cell receptor beta chain. Its antigen remains undetermined. No base-level quality is on record; no much larger clone is a single base apart. The sample originates from a study of blood T cell repertoires in COVID-19 (dated by TCRdb to 2020 to 2022). Looking at the study overall: Samples covering the acute and convalescent phases of COVID-19 were provided by collaborators in the United States, Italy and Spain. The prospective study material was composed of cDNA or gDNA derived from T cells, B-cell-depleted T cells, or PBMCs. Deeply sampled blood TCRbeta repertoires from subjects exposed to, actively infected with, or recovered from COVID-19 were included in the dataset. The repertoires were made available in a free public database intended to serve as a resource for research on the immune response to SARS-CoV-2. Samples were obtained from the ongoing ImmuneRACE study (first 160 participants) and from 1,200 or so subjects provided by 6 global collaborators. The sample metadata nearly always contained a de-identified subject ID, COVID-19 status, age in years and sex. HLA class I and class II types, where available, came from metadata supplied by the sample provider rather than from assay-based typing.

Each collaborating institution followed its own protocols to collect whole blood in K2EDTA tubes. Collaborator samples were shipped for TCRbeta analysis as frozen whole blood, isolated PBMCs, or DNA extracted from either sample type. Relative to germline, V is 3 bases shorter and J is 3 bases shorter, with 16 bases between their ends. The germline V gene sets CDR1 to MGHRA and CDR2 to YSYEKL. From the cysteine through the phenylalanine, the CDR3 covers 16 amino acids. Kept here is only the CDR3 DNA, which spans 48 bases and is read in frame from base 1. Overall study outcomes, separate from this receptor: Clinical and demographic metadata were provided uncurated, with the amount varying by source and participant.

TCRbeta CDR3 regions were amplified from genomic DNA by means of the immunoSEQ Assay, a bias-controlled multiplex PCR. In the authors' own workflow: Nucleated cell counts per sample were estimated from amplification of reference gene primers within the assay. To quantify the absolute abundance of each unique TCRbeta CDR3 rearrangement, sequence reads were collapsed and filtered. For each sample, productive Simpson clonality was calculated by taking the square root of Simpson's diversity index across productive rearrangements. Drawn from immuneACCESS, this table holds only the in-frame rearrangements with V and J called that TCRdb kept. Clones are partly lost; checked studies trace under half to an unresolved V gene and leave the rest unexplained. V, J and clone size are taken as reported in that table, and D and trimming were inferred from the DNA itself. Within this sample are around 16,000 clones, with roughly four fifths of them counted one time only. Jointly, the top ten make up 21% of the sample.

This sequence originates from a man older than 75 with active COVID-19. The source material was peripheral blood. The receptor chain draws on TRBV4-1 and TRBJ2-3; possibly the D gene is TRBD1, per 6 matching bases. The DNA is TGCGCCAGCAGCCAGTGGGGGCTTTCGGGGACAGATACGCAGTATTTT. Translated, this is CASSQWGLSGTDTQYF.